The clone carrying this T cell receptor (beta chain) has a count of ten or more. The antigen remains undetermined. The data stem from a study of metastatic and nonmetastatic thyroid tumors. Findings and caveats of the study: Significantly greater TCR beta diversity was reportedly found in malignant thyroid tumors than in benign nodules (in blood and tumor).

Treatment of any kind had been given to no patient before thyroid surgery. There are 12 residues in the CDR3. V was cut by 0 bases and J by 7 bases, with 7 bases left in between. Germline V gene sequence: CDR1 DFQATT, CDR2 SNEGSKA (reference sequence). MiXCR re-clonotyped the PCR reads for TCRdb. Among roughly 44,000 clones, 24% were seen once, and the ten largest hold roughly 15%. This TCR came from a female donor with papillary thyroid cancer or a benign thyroid nodule (not recorded which). Some clones in this sample may be carry-over from other donors' samples. This chain connects TRBV20-1 to TRBJ2-1; D is ambiguous. The sample consisted of tumor tissue. CDR3: CSARDRENEQFF. The DNA for the CDR3 is TGCAGTGCTAGAGATAGGGAAAATGAGCAGTTCTTC.